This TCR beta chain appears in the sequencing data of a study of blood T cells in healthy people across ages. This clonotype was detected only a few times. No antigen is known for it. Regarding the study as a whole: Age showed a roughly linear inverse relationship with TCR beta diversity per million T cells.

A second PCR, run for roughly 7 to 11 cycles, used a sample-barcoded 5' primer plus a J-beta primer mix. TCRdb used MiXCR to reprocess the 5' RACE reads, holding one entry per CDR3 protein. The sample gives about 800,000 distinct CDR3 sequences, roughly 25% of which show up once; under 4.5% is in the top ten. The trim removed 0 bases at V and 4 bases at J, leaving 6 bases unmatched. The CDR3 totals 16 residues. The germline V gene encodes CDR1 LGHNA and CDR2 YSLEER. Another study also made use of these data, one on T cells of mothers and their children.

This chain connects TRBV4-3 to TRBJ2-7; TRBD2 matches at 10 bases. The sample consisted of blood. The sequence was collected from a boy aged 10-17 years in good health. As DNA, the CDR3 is TGCGCCAGCAGCCAAGATGTGGCTAGCGGGGGTTACGAGCAGTACTTC. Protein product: CASSQDVASGGYEQYF.